A single sample is the source of the 18 T cell receptor beta chains below, sequenced in a study of CXCR3 chemokines and chemotherapy response in bladder cancer (dated by TCRdb to between 2021 and 2023). Libraries were constructed by PCR. For sequencing, an Illumina HiSeq 2500 was employed. TCRdb itself trimmed the public reads at Q25 with fastp, ran MiXCR and retained productive beta chains. CDR3 protein sequences are deduplicated, and each keeps its most common genes and DNA. The sample table shows around 13,000 distinct CDR3 sequences, and about an eighth are seen once. The ten largest clones represent roughly a quarter of the sample. Sample collection occurred from a patient whose treatment included neoadjuvant chemotherapy. The source is a human donor with bladder cancer that did not respond to neoadjuvant chemotherapy.

A few counts support this clonotype. The chain recombines TRBV6-6 with TRBJ2-7; TRBD2 might be the D (7 bases). CDR1 is MNHNY, CDR2 SVGAGI, per germline (reference sequence). The ends were cut back, 4 bases at V and 7 bases at J, with 14 bases in the middle. This CDR3 has 13 residues. CDR3 sequence: CASSLPQGGEQYF. The CDR3 DNA follows: TGTGCCAGCAGTTTACCACAGGGAGGGGAGCAGTACTTC.

By proportion, this clonotype is large (0.1 to 1%). V and J are TRBV19 and TRBJ2-7, with D unclear. Looked up from germline, CDR1 is LNHDA and CDR2 is SQIVND (reference sequence). CDR3 length: 12 residues. The germline V and J ends were trimmed by 1 base and 5 bases, with 6 bases remaining between them. The CDR3 sequence is CASSIGWNEQYF. The CDR3 DNA reads as TGTGCCAGTAGTATAGGTTGGAACGAGCAGTACTTC.

This clonotype was seen ten or more times. The genes are TRBV12-3 or TRBV12-4 and TRBJ2-5, with TRBD2 matching 15 bases. CDR3 size: 19 residues. V lost 6 bases to trimming and J lost 5 bases; unmatched junction nucleotides: 16. The CDR3 here is CASSYGTSGGTLGVETQYF. CDR3 nucleotide sequence: TGTGCCAGCAGCTACGGGACTAGCGGGGGGACCCTAGGAGTTGAGACCCAGTACTTC.

V and J are TRBV20-1 and TRBJ1-1, with D perhaps matching TRBD1 (5 bases). This CDR3 has 11 residues. V was clipped by 6 bases and J by 1 base, with 6 bases between them. Per germline, CDR1 DFQATT and CDR2 SNEGSKA (reference sequence). The CDR3 nucleotides are TGCAGTGCGGGGCGGAACACTGAAGCTTTCTTT. Protein sequence: CSAGRNTEAFF.

By share, this clonotype ranks as medium-sized. The CDR3 region is CASDPEGFWAQHF. The DNA for the CDR3 is TGTGCCAGCGACCCGGAGGGGTTTTGGGCCCAGCATTTT. The chain couples TRBV6-6 to TRBJ1-5; TRBD1 is a possible D gene (5 bases). Trimming removed 8 bases at V and 11 bases at J, with 19 bases between. Germline loops: CDR1 MNHNY, CDR2 SVGAGI (reference sequence). The CDR3 loop spans 13 amino acids.

This clonotype was seen a handful of times. The V and J genes are TRBV7-3 and TRBJ2-5; 9 nucleotides align to TRBD2. After removal of 2 bases from V and 5 bases from J, the junction contained 3 bases not matched to a gene. Germline CDR1 reads SGHTA; CDR2 reads FQGTGA. The CDR3 covers 14 residues. The CDR3 DNA is TGTGCCAGCAGCTTAGCGGGGGGGCATGAGACCCAGTACTTC. It is translated as CASSLAGGHETQYF.

This clonotype was recorded many times. The chain uses TRBV5-6 and TRBJ2-5, with D perhaps TRBD2 (5 bases). This CDR3 is built from 15 residues. Per the germline V gene, CDR1 is SGHDT and CDR2 is YYEEEE. Trimming cost V 1 base and J 5 bases, with 15 bases left between them. The CDR3 region has the DNA TGTGCCAGCAGCTTGATGGCGGTTGGGGAGGAGACCCAGTACTTC. This encodes CASSLMAVGEETQYF.

At least ten counts were recorded for this clonotype. Here the CDR3 reads CASSTDLYQETQYF. CDR3 in DNA: TGTGCCAGCAGTACCGACTTGTACCAAGAGACCCAGTACTTC. The rearrangement links TRBV6-1 to TRBJ2-5; D gene ambiguous. Trimming shortened V by 5 bases and J by 0 bases, and 10 bases separated the two germline ends. CDR1 is MNHNS, CDR2 SASEGT, per germline. The CDR3 totals 14 residues.

This clonotype was observed at least ten times. The rearrangement links TRBV12-3 or TRBV12-4 to TRBJ2-3; 9 nucleotides line up with TRBD2. This CDR3 has 17 residues. V gave up 3 bases and J gave up 5 bases; unmatched junction bases: 12. CDR3 residues: CASSFKAGGPRRDTQYF. The CDR3 region has the DNA TGTGCCAGCAGTTTTAAGGCGGGAGGGCCGAGGAGAGATACGCAGTATTTT.

The sample holds a few counts of this clonotype. V and J are TRBV12-3 or TRBV12-4 and TRBJ1-3; D is unclear. The CDR3 extends over 12 amino acids. Trimming removed 2 bases from V and 6 bases from J, with 5 bases in between. The CDR3 protein is CASSLSENTIYF. The CDR3, as DNA: TGTGCCAGCAGTTTAAGCGAAAACACCATATATTTT.

This clonotype has at least ten counts. J is TRBJ2-1 and V is TRBV19; 7 bases map to TRBD2. The CDR3 length is 14 residues. Germline V gives CDR1 LNHDA, CDR2 SQIVND (reference sequence). V gave up 3 bases and J gave up 7 bases; unmatched junction bases: 6. For the CDR3, the DNA is TGTGCCAGTAGTATCGCGGGGGTTGGGAATGAGCAGTTCTTC. Translated, it gives CASSIAGVGNEQFF.

This clonotype was observed many times. In DNA form, the CDR3 reads TGTGCCAGCGGGGAAGGACAGGGCGGTAGAACTGAAGCTTTCTTT. It codes for CASGEGQGGRTEAFF. The genes are TRBV6-1 and TRBJ1-1, with 8 bases identical to TRBD1. CDR3 length equals 15 residues. The J segment lost 5 bases and the V segment lost 8 bases, leaving 13 bases of the junction unmatched. Germline V gene lookup returns CDR1 MNHNS and CDR2 SASEGT.

In this sample, this clonotype turned up a few times. The J gene is TRBJ2-2, the V gene TRBV7-9, with D possibly TRBD2 on 6 matching bases. The germline V gene has CDR1 SEHNR and CDR2 FQNEAQ (reference sequence). Trimming cost V 5 bases and J 7 bases, with 20 bases left between them. This CDR3 has 16 residues. CDR3 in DNA: TGTGCCAGCAGCCAAAGGACTTCCCAGGAGGGCGGGGAGCTGTTTTTT. Protein product: CASSQRTSQEGGELFF.

The chain carries TRBV20-1 and TRBJ2-2; 8 positions agree with TRBD2. Trimming removed 0 bases from V and 1 base from J; junction bases left unmatched: 4. CDR1 is DFQATT, CDR2 SNEGSKA, per germline (reference sequence). This CDR3 has 16 amino acids. The DNA of the CDR3 is TGCAGTGCTAGAGATCGTACTAGCGGGAACACCGGGGAGCTGTTTTTT. Its protein is CSARDRTSGNTGELFF.

This clonotype was observed at least ten times. V usage is TRBV6-1 and J usage is TRBJ1-1; 9 positions agree with TRBD1. The CDR3 is 16 residues long. V dropped 7 bases and J dropped 0; count of bases not matched to a gene: 9. CDR1 is MNHNS and CDR2 is SASEGT in the germline V gene. CDR3 DNA: TGTGCCAGCATATGGGGGACAGGGATCATGAACACTGAAGCTTTCTTT. It specifies CASIWGTGIMNTEAFF.

This clonotype was seen many times. The V and J genes are TRBV7-2 and TRBJ2-3, with D unresolved. Germline V gene sequence: CDR1 SGHTA, CDR2 FQGNSA. V lost 5 bases, J lost 2 bases, and 11 bases lay in between. The length of the CDR3 is 14 residues. The chain's CDR3 is CASSLDHATDTQYF. The DNA for the CDR3 is TGTGCCAGCAGCCTGGACCATGCCACAGATACGCAGTATTTT.

This clonotype was counted only a few times. CDR3 sequence (DNA): TGTGCCAGCAGTTTACAAAGGGGGGATGGGTCCTACGAGCAGTACTTC. Its translation is CASSLQRGDGSYEQYF. The chain carries TRBV12-3 or TRBV12-4 and TRBJ2-7; D is tentatively TRBD1 or TRBD2 (6 bases each). V was cut by 2 bases and J by 1 base, with 15 bases left in between. The CDR3 is 16 residues long.

J is TRBJ2-1 and V is TRBV11-3, with TRBD1 matching over 7 bases. The J segment lost 5 bases and the V segment lost 4 bases, leaving 5 bases of the junction unmatched. The CDR3 has 14 amino acids. Germline V lookup: CDR1 SGHNT, CDR2 YENEEA. This CDR3 reads CASSSGGSNNEQFF. CDR3 coding DNA: TGTGCCAGCAGCTCAGGGGGTTCTAACAATGAGCAGTTCTTC.